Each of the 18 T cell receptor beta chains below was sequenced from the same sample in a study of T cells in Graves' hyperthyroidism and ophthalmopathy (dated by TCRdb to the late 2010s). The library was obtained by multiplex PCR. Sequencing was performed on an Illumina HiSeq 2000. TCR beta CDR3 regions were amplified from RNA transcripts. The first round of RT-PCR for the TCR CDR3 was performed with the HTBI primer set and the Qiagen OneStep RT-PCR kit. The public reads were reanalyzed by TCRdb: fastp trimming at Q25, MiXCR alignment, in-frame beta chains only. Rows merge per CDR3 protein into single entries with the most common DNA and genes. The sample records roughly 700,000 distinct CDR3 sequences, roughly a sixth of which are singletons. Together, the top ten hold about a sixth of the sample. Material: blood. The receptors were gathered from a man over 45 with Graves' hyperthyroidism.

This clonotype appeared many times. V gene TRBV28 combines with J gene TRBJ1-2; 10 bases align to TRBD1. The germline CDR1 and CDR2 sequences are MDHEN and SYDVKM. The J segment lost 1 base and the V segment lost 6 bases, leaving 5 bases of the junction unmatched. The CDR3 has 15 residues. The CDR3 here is CASSPDRGRNYGYTF. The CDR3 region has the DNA TGTGCCAGCAGCCCAGACAGGGGGCGTAACTATGGCTACACCTTC.

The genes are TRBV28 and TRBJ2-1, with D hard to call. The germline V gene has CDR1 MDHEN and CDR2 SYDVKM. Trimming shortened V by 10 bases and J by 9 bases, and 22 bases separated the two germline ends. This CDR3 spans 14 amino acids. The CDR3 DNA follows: TGTGCCACCTCCCTTATCTGTAGTCAAAGTGAGCAGTTCTTC. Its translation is CATSLICSQSEQFF.

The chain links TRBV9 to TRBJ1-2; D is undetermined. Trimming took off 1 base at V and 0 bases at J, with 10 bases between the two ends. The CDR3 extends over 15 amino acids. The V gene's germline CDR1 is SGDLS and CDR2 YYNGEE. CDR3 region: CASSVSPGTNYGYTF. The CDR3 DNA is TGTGCCAGCAGCGTAAGTCCGGGAACTAACTATGGCTACACCTTC.

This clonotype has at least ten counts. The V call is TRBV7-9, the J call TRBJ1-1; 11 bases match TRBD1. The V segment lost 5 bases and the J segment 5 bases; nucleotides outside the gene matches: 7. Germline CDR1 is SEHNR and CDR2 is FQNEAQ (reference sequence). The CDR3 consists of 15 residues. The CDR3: CASSPGQGARTEAFF. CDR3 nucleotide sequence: TGTGCCAGCAGCCCAGGACAGGGGGCAAGGACTGAAGCTTTCTTT.

The CDR3 is CASSPGSGRSNEQYF. In DNA form, the CDR3 reads TGTGCCAGCTCACCGGGTAGCGGGAGGTCTAACGAGCAGTACTTC. The chain is built from TRBV18 and TRBJ2-7; 10 bases line up with TRBD2. V gave up 3 bases and J gave up 5 bases; unmatched junction bases: 7. Per germline, CDR1 KGHSH and CDR2 LQKENI. This CDR3 has 15 amino acids.

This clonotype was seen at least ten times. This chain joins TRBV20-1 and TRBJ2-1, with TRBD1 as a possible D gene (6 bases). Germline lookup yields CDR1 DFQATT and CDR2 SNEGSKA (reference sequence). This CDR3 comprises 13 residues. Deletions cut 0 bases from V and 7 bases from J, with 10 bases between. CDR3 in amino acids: CSAREGALNEQFF. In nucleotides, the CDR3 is TGCAGTGCTAGAGAGGGGGCGCTGAATGAGCAGTTCTTC.

The CDR3, as DNA: TGCAGTGCTCGTTCTCCGGGACAGATGTCCTATGGCTACACCTTC. This gives the protein CSARSPGQMSYGYTF. V is TRBV20-1 and J is TRBJ1-2; TRBD1 aligns across 7 bases. The V gene's germline CDR1 is DFQATT and CDR2 SNEGSKA (reference sequence). With 5 bases clipped from V and 4 bases from J, the junction kept 13 bases outside the gene matches. There are 15 residues in the CDR3.

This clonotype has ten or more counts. CDR3 loop: CSAREPGRETQYF. The CDR3 DNA sequence: TGCAGTGCTAGAGAACCAGGGCGGGAGACCCAGTACTTC. The chain joins TRBV20-1 to TRBJ2-5, with D possibly being TRBD1 (5 bases). Between the trimmed V and J ends, which lost 0 bases and 5 bases, there was a span of 10 bases. Per the germline V gene, CDR1 is DFQATT and CDR2 is SNEGSKA (reference sequence). The CDR3 runs 13 residues.

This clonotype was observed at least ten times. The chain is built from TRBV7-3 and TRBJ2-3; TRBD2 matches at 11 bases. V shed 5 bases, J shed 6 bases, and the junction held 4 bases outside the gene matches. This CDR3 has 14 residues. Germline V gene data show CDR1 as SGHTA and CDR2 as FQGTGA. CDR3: CASSPTSGSDTQYF. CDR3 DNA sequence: TGTGCCAGCAGCCCAACTAGCGGGAGCGATACGCAGTATTTT.

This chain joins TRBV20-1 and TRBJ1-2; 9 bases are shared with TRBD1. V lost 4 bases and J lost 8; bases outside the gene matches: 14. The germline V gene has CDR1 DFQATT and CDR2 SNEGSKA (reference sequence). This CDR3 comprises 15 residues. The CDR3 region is CSATSPGQGLGGYTF. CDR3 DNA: TGCAGTGCTACGAGTCCGGGACAGGGTTTAGGCGGCTACACCTTC.

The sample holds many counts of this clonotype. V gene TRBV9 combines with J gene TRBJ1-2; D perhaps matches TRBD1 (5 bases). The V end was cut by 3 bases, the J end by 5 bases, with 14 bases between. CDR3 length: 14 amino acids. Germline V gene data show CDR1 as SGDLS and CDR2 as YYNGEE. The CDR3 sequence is CASSAPTGGYGYTF. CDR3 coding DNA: TGTGCCAGCAGCGCCCCGACGGGGGGGTATGGCTACACCTTC.

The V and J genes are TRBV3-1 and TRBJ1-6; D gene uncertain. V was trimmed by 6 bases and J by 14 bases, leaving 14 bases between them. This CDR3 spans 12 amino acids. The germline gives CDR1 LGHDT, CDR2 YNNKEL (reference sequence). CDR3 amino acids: CASRRTGSTLHF. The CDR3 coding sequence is TGTGCCAGCAGGCGTACCGGATCGACCCTCCACTTT.

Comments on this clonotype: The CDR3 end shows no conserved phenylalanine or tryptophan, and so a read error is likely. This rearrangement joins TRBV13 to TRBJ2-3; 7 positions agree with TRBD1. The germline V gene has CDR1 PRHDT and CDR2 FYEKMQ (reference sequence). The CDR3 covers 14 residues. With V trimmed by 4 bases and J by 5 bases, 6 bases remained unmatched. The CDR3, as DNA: TGTGCCAGCAGCTCACAGGGGCCAAAAGATACGCAGTATTCT. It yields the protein CASSSQGPKDTQYS.

CDR3 sequence (DNA): TGTGCCAGCAGCCAAGAGACTAGCACCTACGAGCAGTACTTC. Its translation is CASSQETSTYEQYF. The V call is TRBV11-1, the J call TRBJ2-7; 7 nucleotides match TRBD2. Germline CDR1 is SGHAT and CDR2 is FQDESV (reference sequence). This CDR3 is built from 14 residues. With 5 bases clipped from V and 2 bases from J, the junction kept 6 bases outside the gene matches.

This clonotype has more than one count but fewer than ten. As DNA, the CDR3 is TGTGCCAGCAGTTTAATCTGGGGGCGGAACTCTGGGGCCAACGTCCTGACTTTC. It specifies CASSLIWGRNSGANVLTF. This chain links TRBV27 with TRBJ2-6, with D perhaps TRBD1 (6 bases). This CDR3 region has 18 residues. The germline V and J ends were trimmed by 2 bases and 0 bases, with 14 bases remaining between them. The germline CDR1 and CDR2 sequences are MNHEY and SMNVEV (reference sequence). Full variable domain (remainder filled in from reference TRBV27 and TRBJ2-6): EAQVTQNPRYLITVTGKKLTVTCSQNMNHEYMSWYRQDPGLGLRQIYYSMNVEVTDKGDVPEGYKVSRKEKRNFPLILESPSPNQTSLYFCASSLIWGRNSGANVLTFGAGSRLTVL.

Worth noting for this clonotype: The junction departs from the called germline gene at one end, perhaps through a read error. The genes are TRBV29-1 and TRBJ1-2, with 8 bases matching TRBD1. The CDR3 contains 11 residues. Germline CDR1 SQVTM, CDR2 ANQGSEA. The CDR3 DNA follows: TGCAGCGTTGTCGGACAGGGCCTAAGGGCCTTC. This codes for CSVVGQGLRAF.

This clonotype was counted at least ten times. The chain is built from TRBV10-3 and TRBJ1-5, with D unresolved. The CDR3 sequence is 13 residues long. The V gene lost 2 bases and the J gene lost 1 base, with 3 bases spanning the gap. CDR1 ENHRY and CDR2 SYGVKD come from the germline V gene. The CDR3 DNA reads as TGTGCCATCAGTGAGAAGAGCAATCAGCCCCAGCATTTT. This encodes CAISEKSNQPQHF.

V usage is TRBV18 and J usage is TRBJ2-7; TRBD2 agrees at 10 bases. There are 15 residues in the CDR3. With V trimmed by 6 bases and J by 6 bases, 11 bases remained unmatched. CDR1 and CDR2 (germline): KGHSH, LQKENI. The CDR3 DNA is TGTGCCAGCTCCCTGACAGCGGGAGGGCCTGGCGAGCAGTACTTC. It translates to CASSLTAGGPGEQYF.